This TCR beta chain was sequenced for a study of shared T cell receptors in the human thymus. Data came from immunoSEQ multiplex PCR; TCRdb stores just in-frame clones and leaves some out. The data hold 600,000 or so clones, with about 90% observed a single time. This clone has only one observation. CDR1 is SGHDT and CDR2 is YYEEEE in the germline V gene. CDR3 length: 16 residues. These data were also reused for a study on human thymus T cells. This second report adds: During corrective heart surgery, resections were taken, and the thymus tissue came from them. Thymic and blood repertoires seemed to show skewed V and J gene use.

The clonotype originates from a boy in the first two years of life with a congenital heart defect. The sequenced sample consisted of thymocytes. V is TRBV5-6 and J is TRBJ2-5, with 7 bases that match TRBD1. The DNA end lines up better with TRBJ2-7; the J call may be wrong. CDR3 DNA sequence: TGTGCCAGCAGCTTAGGGACAGAGATCAGCTCCTACGAGCAGTACTTC. It specifies CASSLGTEISSYEQYF.